This TCR beta chain was identified in a study of lymphopenia after photon versus proton radiotherapy. As regards this clone: Its antigen is unknown.

The study's findings and limits: Proton therapy kept repertoires fairly stable, unlike photons, which gained effector/memory cells. Better survival with proton therapy was suggested as possible, not demonstrated. After lymphocyte nadir, photon-treated repertoires showed oligoclonal expansion, especially CD8+ Temra. In patients who died, overall survival fell as post-nadir TCR diversity dropped more.

Sequencing was performed with immunoSEQ multiplex PCR; in TCRdb, only in-frame clones are kept and a portion is missing. Of approximately 80,000 clones listed, about 86% are singletons. Sequencing was performed on peripheral blood, taken from a patient treated with proton-based radiotherapy. This clonotype was sampled from a man in his sixties with pancreatic cancer.

CDR3 region: CASSPHFLAGTETQYF. The CDR3 DNA reads as TGTGCCAGCAGCCCTCATTTTCTAGCGGGAACAGAGACCCAGTACTTC. The V and J genes are TRBV14 and TRBJ2-5; 9 bases line up with TRBD2. The CDR3 sequence is 16 residues long. The junction had 10 bases not matched to a gene; V was cut back by 4 bases and J by 4 bases. CDR1 SGHDN and CDR2 FVKESK come from the germline V gene.